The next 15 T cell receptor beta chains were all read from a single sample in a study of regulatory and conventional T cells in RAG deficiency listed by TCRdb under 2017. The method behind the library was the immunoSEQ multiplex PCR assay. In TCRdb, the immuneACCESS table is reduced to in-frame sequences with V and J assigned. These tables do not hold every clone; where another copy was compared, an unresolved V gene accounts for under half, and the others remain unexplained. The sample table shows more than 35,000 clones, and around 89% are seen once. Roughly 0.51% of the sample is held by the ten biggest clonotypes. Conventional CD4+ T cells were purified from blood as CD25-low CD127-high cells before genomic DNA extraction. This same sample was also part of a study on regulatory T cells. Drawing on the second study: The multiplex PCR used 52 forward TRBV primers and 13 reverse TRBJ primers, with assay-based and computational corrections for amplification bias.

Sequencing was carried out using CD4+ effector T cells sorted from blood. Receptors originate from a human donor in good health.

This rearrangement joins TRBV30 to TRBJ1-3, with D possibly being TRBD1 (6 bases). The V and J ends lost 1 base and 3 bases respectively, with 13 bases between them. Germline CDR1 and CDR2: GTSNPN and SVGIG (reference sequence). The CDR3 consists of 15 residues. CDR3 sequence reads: CAWSGGGAYGNTIYF. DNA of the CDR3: TGTGCCTGGAGTGGGGGGGGCGCATATGGAAACACCATATATTTT.

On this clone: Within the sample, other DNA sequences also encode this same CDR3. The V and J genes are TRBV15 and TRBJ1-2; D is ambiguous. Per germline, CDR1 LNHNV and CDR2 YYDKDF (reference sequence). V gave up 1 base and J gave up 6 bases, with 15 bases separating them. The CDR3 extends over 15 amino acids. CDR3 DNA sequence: TGTGCCACCAGCAGAGGAGGGCCATCCTTCCATGGCTACACCTTC. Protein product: CATSRGGPSFHGYTF.

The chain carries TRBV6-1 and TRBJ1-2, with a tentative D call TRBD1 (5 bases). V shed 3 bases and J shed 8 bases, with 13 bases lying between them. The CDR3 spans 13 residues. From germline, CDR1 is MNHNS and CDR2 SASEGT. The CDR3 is CASSDPGARGYTF. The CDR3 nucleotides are TGTGCCAGCAGTGACCCTGGGGCCAGGGGCTACACCTTC.

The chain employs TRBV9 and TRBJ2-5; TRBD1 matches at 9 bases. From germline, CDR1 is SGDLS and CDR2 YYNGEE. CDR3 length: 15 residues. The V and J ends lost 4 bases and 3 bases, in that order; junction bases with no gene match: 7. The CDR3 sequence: CASSFMDRGKETQYF. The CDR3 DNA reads TGTGCCAGCAGCTTTATGGACAGGGGTAAAGAGACCCAGTACTTC.

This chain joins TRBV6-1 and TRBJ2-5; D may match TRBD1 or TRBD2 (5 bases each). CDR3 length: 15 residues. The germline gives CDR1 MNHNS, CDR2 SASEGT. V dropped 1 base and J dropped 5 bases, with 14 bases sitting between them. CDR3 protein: CASSEGWGQRETQYF. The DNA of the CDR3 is TGTGCCAGCAGTGAAGGGTGGGGCCAGCGGGAGACCCAGTACTTC.

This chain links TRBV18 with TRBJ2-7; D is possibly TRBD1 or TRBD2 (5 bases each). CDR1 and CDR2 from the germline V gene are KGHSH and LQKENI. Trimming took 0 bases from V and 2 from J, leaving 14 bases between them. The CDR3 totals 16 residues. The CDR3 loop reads CASSPPGTAQTYEQYF. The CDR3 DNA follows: TGTGCCAGCTCACCACCCGGGACGGCCCAAACCTACGAGCAGTACTTC.

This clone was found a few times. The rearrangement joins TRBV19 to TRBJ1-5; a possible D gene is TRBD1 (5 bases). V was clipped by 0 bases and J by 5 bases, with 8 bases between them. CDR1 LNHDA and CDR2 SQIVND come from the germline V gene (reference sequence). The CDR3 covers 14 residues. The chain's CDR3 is CASSIDPRDQPQHF. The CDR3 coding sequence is TGTGCCAGTAGTATAGACCCCAGGGATCAGCCCCAGCATTTT.

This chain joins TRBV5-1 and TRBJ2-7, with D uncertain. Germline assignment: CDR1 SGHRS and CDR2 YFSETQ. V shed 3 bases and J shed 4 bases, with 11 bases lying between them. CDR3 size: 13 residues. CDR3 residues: CASSSSGPYEQYF. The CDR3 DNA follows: TGCGCCAGCAGCTCGAGTGGCCCTTACGAGCAGTACTTC.

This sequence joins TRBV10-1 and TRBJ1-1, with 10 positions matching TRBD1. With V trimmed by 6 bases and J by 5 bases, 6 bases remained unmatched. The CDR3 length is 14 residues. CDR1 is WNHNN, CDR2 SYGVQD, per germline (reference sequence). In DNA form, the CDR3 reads TGCGCCAGCAGCCAGGGACAGGGGAGGACTGAAGCTTTCTTT. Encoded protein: CASSQGQGRTEAFF.

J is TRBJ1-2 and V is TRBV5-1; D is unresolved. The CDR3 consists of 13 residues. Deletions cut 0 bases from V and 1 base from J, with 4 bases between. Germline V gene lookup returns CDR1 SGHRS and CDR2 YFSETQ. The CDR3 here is CASSLGNNYGYTF. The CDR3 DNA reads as TGCGCCAGCAGCTTGGGTAATAACTATGGCTACACCTTC.

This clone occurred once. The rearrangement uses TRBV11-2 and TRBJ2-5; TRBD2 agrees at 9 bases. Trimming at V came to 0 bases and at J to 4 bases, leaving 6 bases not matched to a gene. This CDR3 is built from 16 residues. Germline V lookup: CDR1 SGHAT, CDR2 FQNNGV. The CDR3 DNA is TGTGCCAGCAGCTTAGAGGCCGGCGGGAGGGGAGAGACCCAGTACTTC. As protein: CASSLEAGGRGETQYF.

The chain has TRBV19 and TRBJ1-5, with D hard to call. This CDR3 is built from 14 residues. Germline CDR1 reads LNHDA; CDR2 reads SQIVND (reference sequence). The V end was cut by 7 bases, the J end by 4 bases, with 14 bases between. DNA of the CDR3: TGTGCCAGTAATCTAGTAGGCTCGAATCAGCCCCAGCATTTT. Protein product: CASNLVGSNQPQHF. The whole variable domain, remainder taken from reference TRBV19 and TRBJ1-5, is DGGITQSPKYLFRKEGQNVTLSCEQNLNHDAMYWYRQDPGQGLRLIYYSQIVNDFQKGDIAEGYSVSREKKESFPLTVTSAQKNPTAFYLCASNLVGSNQPQHFGDGTRLSIL.

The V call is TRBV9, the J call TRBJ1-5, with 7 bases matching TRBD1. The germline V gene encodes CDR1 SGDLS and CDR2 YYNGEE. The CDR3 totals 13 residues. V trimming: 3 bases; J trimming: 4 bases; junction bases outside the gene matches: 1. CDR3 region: CASSATGNQPQHF. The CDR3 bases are TGTGCCAGCAGCGCGACAGGGAATCAGCCCCAGCATTTT.

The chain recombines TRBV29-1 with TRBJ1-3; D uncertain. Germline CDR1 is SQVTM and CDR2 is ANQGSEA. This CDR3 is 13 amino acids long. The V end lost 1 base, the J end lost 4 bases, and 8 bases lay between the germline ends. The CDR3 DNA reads TGCAGCGTTGAAGGCCCTCTCGGAAACACCATATATTTT. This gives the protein CSVEGPLGNTIYF.

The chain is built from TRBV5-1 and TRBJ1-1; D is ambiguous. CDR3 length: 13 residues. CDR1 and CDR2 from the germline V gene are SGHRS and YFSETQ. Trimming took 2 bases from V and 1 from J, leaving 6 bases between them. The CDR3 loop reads CASSFSPNTEAFF. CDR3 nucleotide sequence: TGCGCCAGCAGCTTTTCACCGAACACTGAAGCTTTCTTT. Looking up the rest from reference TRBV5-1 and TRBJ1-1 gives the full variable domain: KAGVTQTPRYLIKTRGQQVTLSCSPISGHRSVSWYQQTPGQGLQFLFEYFSETQRNKGNFPGRFSGRQFSNSRSEMNVSTLELGDSALYLCASSFSPNTEAFFGQGTRLTVV.